This TCR beta chain originates from a study of T cells in Graves' hyperthyroidism and ophthalmopathy. Diagnosis of hyperthyroidism was new in patients aged 18 to 65, and its duration was under 2 months. This clonotype was detected ten times or more. Germline V gene sequence: CDR1 SEHNR, CDR2 FQNEAQ (reference sequence). CDR3 length: 12 residues. Trimming took 0 bases from V and 15 from J, leaving 12 bases between them. TCR beta CDR3 region amplification was performed from RNA transcripts. Researchers ran a first-round RT-PCR on the TCR CDR3 using the HTBI primer set. Each CDR3 protein is one row after TCRdb ran MiXCR on the multiplex PCR reads. The repertoire holds 270,000 or so distinct CDR3 sequences, approximately 14% seen once, with 30% to 35% in the top ten.

This clonotype was sampled from a woman aged 50 to 60 with Graves' hyperthyroidism that later progressed to Graves' ophthalmopathy. V usage is TRBV7-9 and J usage is TRBJ2-1; D ambiguous. Sequencing was performed on blood. CDR3 in amino acids: CASSLALPIGFF. CDR3 bases: TGTGCCAGCAGCTTAGCGCTGCCCATCGGGTTCTTC.